This record covers a single T cell receptor beta chain. What it binds is unknown. The data stem from a study of OX40 agonist ivuxolimab in advanced cancers. Turning to the study itself: Ivuxolimab doses were 0.01, 0.1, 0.3, 1.5, 3 or 10 mg/kg every 2 weeks. Study results and limitations: CD8+ T cells showed, on average, more clonal expansion than CD4+ cells.

The V gene lost 8 bases and the J gene lost 4 bases, with 11 bases spanning the gap. Germline V CDR1 and CDR2: SGHDN, FVKESK. The length of the CDR3 is 13 residues. Assay: immunoSEQ multiplex PCR; the TCRdb copy retains only in-frame clones and omits some. The data show tens of thousands of clones, roughly 84% seen once. The V call is TRBV14, the J call TRBJ1-4; D is perhaps TRBD1 (6 bases). The sequenced sample was CD4+ or CD8+ T cells sorted from blood, obtained in a trial of the OX40 agonist ivuxolimab. This TCR came from an adult with an advanced solid tumor such as melanoma, head and neck, liver or kidney cancer. The CDR3 DNA reads as TGTGCCAGCGGTGACAGGATTAATGAAAAACTGTTTTTT. The encoded protein is CASGDRINEKLFF. Based on the CDR3 plus reference TRBV14 and TRBJ1-4, the full variable domain is EAGVTQFPSHSVIEKGQTVTLRCDPISGHDNLYWYRRVMGKEIKFLLHFVKESKQDESGMPNNRFLAERTGGTYSTLKVQPAELEDSGVYFCASGDRINEKLFFGSGTQLSVL.